Sequencing of this TCR beta chain was carried out in a study of T-cell reconstitution after alpha-beta-depleted transplantation in children. V lost 0 bases, J lost 4 bases, and 22 bases lay in between. The CDR3 loop spans 19 amino acids. This clonotype was counted many times. Unique molecular identifiers were used in preparing the TCRbeta library. TCRdb reprocessed the PCR reads with MiXCR, giving one entry per CDR3 protein. The data hold under 750,000 distinct CDR3 sequences, with 23% observed a single time. This specimen was PBMCs, mostly from graft donor cells, taken 360 days after TCRalphabeta/CD19-depleted stem cell transplant. This sequence joins TRBV12-3 or TRBV12-4 and TRBJ1-3; perhaps TRBD1 as D (6 bases). This sequence was found in a boy in the first two years of life who had a stem cell transplant for acute myeloid leukemia, so the T cells may come from the graft donor. The CDR3: CASSLALGGSGGNGNTIYF. In DNA form, the CDR3 reads TGTGCCAGCAGTTTAGCGTTGGGGGGGTCGGGGGGCAACGGAAACACCATATATTTT.